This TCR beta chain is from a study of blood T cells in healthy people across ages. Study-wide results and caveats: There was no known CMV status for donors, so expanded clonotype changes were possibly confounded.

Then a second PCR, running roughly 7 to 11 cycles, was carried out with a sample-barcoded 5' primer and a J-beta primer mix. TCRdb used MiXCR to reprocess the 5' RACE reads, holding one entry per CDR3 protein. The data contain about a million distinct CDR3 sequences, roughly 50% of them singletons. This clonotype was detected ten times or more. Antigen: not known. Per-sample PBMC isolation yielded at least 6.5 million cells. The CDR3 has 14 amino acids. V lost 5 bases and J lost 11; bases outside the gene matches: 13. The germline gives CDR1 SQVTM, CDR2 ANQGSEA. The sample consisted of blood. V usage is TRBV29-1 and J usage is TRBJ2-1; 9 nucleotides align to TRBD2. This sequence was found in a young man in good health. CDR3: CSVKAGGAVAQQFF. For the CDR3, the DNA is TGCAGCGTTAAAGCGGGGGGTGCGGTTGCGCAGCAGTTCTTC.